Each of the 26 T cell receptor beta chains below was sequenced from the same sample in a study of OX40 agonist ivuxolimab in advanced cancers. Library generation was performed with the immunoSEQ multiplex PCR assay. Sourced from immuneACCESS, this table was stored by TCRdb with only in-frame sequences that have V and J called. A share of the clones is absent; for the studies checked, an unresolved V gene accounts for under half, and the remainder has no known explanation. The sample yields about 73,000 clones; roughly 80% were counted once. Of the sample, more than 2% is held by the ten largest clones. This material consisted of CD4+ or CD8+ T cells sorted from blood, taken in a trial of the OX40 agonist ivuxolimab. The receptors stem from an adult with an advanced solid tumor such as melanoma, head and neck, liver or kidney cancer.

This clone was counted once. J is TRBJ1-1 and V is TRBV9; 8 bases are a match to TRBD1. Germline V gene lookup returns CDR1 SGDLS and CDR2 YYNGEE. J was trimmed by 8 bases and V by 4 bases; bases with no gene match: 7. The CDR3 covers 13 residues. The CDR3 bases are TGTGCCAGCAGCCCCCTGGGGACAGGCGAAGCTTTCTTT. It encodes CASSPLGTGEAFF.

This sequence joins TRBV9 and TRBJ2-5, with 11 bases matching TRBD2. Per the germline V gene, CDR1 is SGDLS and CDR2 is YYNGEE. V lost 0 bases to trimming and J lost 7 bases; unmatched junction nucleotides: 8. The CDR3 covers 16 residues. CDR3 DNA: TGTGCCAGCAGCGTAGGTACTAGCGGGAGTATCGGGACCCAGTACTTC. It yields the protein CASSVGTSGSIGTQYF.

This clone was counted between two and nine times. The CDR3 bases are TGCGCCAGCAGCCTACTAGTTTGGGAAATGCGGCAGCCCCAGCATTTT. This sequence encodes CASSLLVWEMRQPQHF. The chain is built from TRBV5-1 and TRBJ1-5; D remains ambiguous. Germline V gene lookup returns CDR1 SGHRS and CDR2 YFSETQ. The CDR3 spans 16 residues. V was trimmed by 4 bases and J by 7 bases, leaving 21 bases between them.

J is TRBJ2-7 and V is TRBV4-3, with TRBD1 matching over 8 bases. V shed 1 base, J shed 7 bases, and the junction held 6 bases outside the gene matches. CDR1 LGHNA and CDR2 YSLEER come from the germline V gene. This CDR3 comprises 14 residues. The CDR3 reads CASSQGQGAREQYF. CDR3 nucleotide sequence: TGCGCCAGCAGCCAAGGCCAGGGGGCGCGGGAGCAGTACTTC.

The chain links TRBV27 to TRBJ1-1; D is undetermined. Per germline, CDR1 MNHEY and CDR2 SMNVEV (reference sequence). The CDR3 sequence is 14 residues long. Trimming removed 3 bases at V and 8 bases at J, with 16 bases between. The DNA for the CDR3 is TGTGCCAGCAGTTTGCTTTACCCGTACTCCGAAGCTTTCTTT. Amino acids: CASSLLYPYSEAFF.

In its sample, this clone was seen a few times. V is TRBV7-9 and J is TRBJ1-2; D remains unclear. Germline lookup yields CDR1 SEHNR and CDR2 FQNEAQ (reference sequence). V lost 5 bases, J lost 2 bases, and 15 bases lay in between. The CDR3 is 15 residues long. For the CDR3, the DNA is TGTGCCAGCAGCCGTTCCGGCAGGAGGAACTATGGCTACACCTTC. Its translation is CASSRSGRRNYGYTF.

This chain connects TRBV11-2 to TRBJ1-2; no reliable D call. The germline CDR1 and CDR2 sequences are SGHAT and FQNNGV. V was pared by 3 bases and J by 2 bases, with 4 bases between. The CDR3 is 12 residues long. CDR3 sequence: CASSLDNYGYTF. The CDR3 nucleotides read TGTGCCAGCAGCTTGGACAACTATGGCTACACCTTC.

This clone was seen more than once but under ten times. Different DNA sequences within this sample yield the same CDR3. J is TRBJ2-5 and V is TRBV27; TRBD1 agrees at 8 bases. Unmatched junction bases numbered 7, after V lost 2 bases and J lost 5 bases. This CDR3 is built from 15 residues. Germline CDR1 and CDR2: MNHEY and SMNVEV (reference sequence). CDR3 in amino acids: CASSLGQGARETQYF. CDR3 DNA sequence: TGTGCCAGCAGTTTAGGTCAGGGGGCTCGGGAGACCCAGTACTTC.

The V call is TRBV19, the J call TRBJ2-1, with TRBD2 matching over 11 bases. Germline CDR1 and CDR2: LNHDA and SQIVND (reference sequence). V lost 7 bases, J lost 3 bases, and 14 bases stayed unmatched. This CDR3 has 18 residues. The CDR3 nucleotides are TGTGCCAGTAAAATTCGTGTCGGGCTAGCGGGAGGCTACAATGAGCAGTTCTTC. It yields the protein CASKIRVGLAGGYNEQFF.

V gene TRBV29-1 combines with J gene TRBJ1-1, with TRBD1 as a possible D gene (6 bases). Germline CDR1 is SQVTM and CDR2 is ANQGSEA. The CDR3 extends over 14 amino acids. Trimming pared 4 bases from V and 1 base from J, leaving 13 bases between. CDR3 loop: CSVVASGANTEAFF. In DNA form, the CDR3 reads TGCAGCGTTGTGGCGTCGGGGGCGAACACTGAAGCTTTCTTT.

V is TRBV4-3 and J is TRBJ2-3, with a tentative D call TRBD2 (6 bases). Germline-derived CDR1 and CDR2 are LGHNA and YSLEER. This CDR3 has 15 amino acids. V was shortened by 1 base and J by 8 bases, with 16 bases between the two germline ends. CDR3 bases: TGCGCCAGCAGCCAAGGAACGGGGGTCCGAGGTACGCAGTATTTT. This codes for CASSQGTGVRGTQYF.

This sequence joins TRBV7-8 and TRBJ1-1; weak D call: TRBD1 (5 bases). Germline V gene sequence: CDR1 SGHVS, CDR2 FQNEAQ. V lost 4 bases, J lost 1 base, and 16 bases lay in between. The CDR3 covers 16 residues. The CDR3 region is CASSYKPGRKNTEAFF. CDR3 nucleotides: TGTGCCAGCAGCTACAAACCGGGACGGAAGAACACTGAAGCTTTCTTT.

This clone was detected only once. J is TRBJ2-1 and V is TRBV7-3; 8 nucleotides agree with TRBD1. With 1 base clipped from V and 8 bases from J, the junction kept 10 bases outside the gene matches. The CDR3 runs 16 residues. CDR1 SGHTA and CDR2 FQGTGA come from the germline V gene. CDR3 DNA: TGTGCCAGCAGCTTAAATTCAGGGGGCGGTATCGATGAGCAGTTCTTC. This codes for CASSLNSGGGIDEQFF.

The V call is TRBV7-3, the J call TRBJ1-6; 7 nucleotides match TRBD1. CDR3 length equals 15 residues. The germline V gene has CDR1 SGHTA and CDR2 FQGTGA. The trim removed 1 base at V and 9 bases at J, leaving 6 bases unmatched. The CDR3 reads CASSLKSQGGSPLHF. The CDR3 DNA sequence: TGTGCCAGCAGCTTAAAGAGCCAGGGGGGTTCACCCCTCCACTTT.

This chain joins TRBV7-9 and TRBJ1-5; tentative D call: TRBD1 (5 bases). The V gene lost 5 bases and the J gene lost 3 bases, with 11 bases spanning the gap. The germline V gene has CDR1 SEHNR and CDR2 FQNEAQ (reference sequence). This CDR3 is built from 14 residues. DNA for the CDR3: TGTGCCAGCAGCCCCAGACAGCACAATCAGCCCCAGCATTTT. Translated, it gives CASSPRQHNQPQHF.

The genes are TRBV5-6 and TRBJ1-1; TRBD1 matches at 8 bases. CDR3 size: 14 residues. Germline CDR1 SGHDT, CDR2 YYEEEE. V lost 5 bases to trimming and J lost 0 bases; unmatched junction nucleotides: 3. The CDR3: CASRPGQVNTEAFF. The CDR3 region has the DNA TGTGCCAGCAGACCGGGACAGGTGAACACTGAAGCTTTCTTT.

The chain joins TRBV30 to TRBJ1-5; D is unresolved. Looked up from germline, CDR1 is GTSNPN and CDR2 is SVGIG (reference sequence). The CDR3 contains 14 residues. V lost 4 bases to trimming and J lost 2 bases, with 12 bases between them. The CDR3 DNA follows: TGTGCCTGGACCAGGTTTGGTGGCAATCAGCCCCAGCATTTT. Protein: CAWTRFGGNQPQHF.

The DNA for the CDR3 is TGTGCCAGCAGTTACTTCCAGACGGTGCAAGAGACCCAGTACTTC. Protein sequence: CASSYFQTVQETQYF. The chain is built from TRBV6-5 and TRBJ2-5; D unclear. V was cut by 1 base and J by 2 bases, with 11 bases left in between. Per the germline V gene, CDR1 is MNHEY and CDR2 is SVGAGI. The CDR3 extends over 15 amino acids.

The DNA of the CDR3 is TGTGCCAGCAGCGGCTACAGGGCGTCTTATGGCTACACCTTC. Encoded protein: CASSGYRASYGYTF. The chain has TRBV5-6 and TRBJ1-2; D may be TRBD1 (6 bases). CDR1 and CDR2 (germline): SGHDT, YYEEEE. The CDR3 covers 14 residues. V was shortened by 4 bases and J by 5 bases, with 15 bases between the two germline ends. Together with reference TRBV5-6 and TRBJ1-2, the CDR3 gives the full variable domain: DAGVTQSPTHLIKTRGQQVTLRCSPKSGHDTVSWYQQALGQGPQFIFQYYEEEERQRGNFPDRFSGHQFPNYSSELNVNALLLGDSALYLCASSGYRASYGYTFGSGTRLTVV.

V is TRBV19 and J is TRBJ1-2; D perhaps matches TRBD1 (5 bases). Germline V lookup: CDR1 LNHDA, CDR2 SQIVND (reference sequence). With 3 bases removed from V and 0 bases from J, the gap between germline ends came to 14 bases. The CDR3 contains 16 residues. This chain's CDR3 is CASSIPGRGPNYGYTF. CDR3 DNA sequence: TGTGCCAGTAGTATCCCTGGAAGGGGCCCTAACTATGGCTACACCTTC.

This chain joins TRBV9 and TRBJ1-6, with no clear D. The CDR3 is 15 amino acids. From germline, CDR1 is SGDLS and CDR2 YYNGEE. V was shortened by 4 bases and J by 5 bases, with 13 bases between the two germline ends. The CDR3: CASSLSPQNNSPLHF. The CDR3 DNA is TGTGCCAGCAGCCTTTCCCCACAGAATAATTCACCCCTCCACTTT.

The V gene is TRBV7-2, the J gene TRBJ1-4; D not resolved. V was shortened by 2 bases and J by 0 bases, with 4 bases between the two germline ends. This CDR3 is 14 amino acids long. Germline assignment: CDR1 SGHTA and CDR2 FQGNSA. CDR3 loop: CASSLMTTNEKLFF. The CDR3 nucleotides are TGTGCCAGCAGCTTAATGACAACTAATGAAAAACTGTTTTTT.

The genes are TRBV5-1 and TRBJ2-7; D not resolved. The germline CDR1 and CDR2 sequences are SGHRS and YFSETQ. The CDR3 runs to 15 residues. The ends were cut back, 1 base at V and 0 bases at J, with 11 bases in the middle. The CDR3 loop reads CASSLLGGSSYEQYF. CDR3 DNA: TGCGCCAGCAGCTTGCTTGGCGGTAGCTCCTACGAGCAGTACTTC.

CDR3 nucleotides: TGTGCCAGCAGCTCCGGGACCCTGGGGGCTGAGCAGTTCTTC. Amino acids: CASSSGTLGAEQFF. The chain joins TRBV11-2 to TRBJ2-1; TRBD1 is a possible D gene (6 bases). V was shortened by 4 bases and J by 9 bases, with 16 bases between the two germline ends. The CDR3 is 14 residues long. Germline assignment: CDR1 SGHAT and CDR2 FQNNGV.

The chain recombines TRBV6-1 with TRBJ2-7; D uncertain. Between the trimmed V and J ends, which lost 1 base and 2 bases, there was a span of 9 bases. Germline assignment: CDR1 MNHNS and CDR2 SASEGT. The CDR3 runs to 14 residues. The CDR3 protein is CASSEGPLPYEQYF. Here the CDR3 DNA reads TGTGCCAGCAGTGAAGGACCCTTGCCCTACGAGCAGTACTTC.

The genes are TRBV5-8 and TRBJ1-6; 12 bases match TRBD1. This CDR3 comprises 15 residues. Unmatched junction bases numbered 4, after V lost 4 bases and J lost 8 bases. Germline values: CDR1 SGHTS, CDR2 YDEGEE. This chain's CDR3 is CASSVGQGADSPLHF. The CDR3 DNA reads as TGTGCCAGCAGCGTGGGACAGGGGGCGGATTCACCCCTCCACTTT.